The 23 T cell receptor beta chains below all came from one sample that was sequenced in a study of blood T cell repertoires in COVID-19. Produced via immunoSEQ multiplex PCR; TCRdb's table is partial and in-frame only. The table shows some 320,000 clones, with 87% occurring only once. The sequencing sample was made of PBMCs or T cells enriched from blood (not recorded which). The source is a woman younger than 45 who had recovered from COVID-19.

The chain combines TRBV7-2 with TRBJ1-1; TRBD1 agrees at 7 bases. The CDR3 is 15 amino acids. Germline CDR1 reads SGHTA; CDR2 reads FQGNSA. The junction had 5 bases not matched to a gene; V was cut back by 4 bases and J by 0 bases. CDR3 protein: CASSSRDRMNTEAFF. The DNA of the CDR3 is TGTGCCAGCAGCTCTAGGGACAGAATGAACACTGAAGCTTTCTTT.

This clone was seen just once. The chain employs TRBV6-2 or TRBV6-3 and TRBJ1-1; no definite D call. The CDR3 is 13 residues long. The germline CDR1 and CDR2 sequences are MNHEY and SVGEGT. V was pared by 5 bases and J by 3 bases, with 10 bases between. This CDR3 reads CASSALTHTEAFF. CDR3 coding DNA: TGTGCCAGCAGTGCCCTGACTCACACTGAAGCTTTCTTT.

The chain links TRBV7-9 to TRBJ1-4, with D possibly TRBD1 on 5 matching bases. Germline V gives CDR1 SEHNR, CDR2 FQNEAQ (reference sequence). V lost 4 bases to trimming and J lost 12 bases, with 12 bases between them. The CDR3 loop spans 12 amino acids. The CDR3 is CASSSGGGELFF. The CDR3 bases are TGTGCCAGCAGCTCCGGGGGGGGAGAACTGTTTTTT.

This rearrangement joins TRBV18 to TRBJ1-2, with 10 bases matching TRBD1. CDR3 size: 17 residues. Germline-derived CDR1 and CDR2 are KGHSH and LQKENI. The ends lost 4 bases at V and 3 bases at J; junction bases unmatched: 11. The CDR3 reads CASSLTGTGDTYYGYTF. The CDR3 coding sequence is TGTGCCAGCTCACTTACCGGGACAGGGGACACCTACTATGGCTACACCTTC.

The chain combines TRBV6-5 with TRBJ1-5, with 7 bases aligning to TRBD1. Germline CDR1 and CDR2: MNHEY and SVGAGI. The CDR3 has 13 residues. V lost 5 bases and J lost 5; bases outside the gene matches: 3. The CDR3 DNA sequence: TGTGCCAGCAGTCTTACAGGGGATCAGCCCCAGCATTTT. Its protein is CASSLTGDQPQHF.

This clone is a singleton in its sample. This chain joins TRBV6-5 and TRBJ1-6; D gene unclear. Trimming removed 4 bases at V and 15 bases at J, with 19 bases between. The CDR3 spans 14 residues. Germline-derived CDR1 and CDR2 are MNHEY and SVGAGI. CDR3 amino acids: CASSLGRILSDLHF. CDR3 DNA: TGTGCCAGCAGTTTAGGCAGGATTTTATCGGACCTCCACTTT.

This clone has a single count. The chain has TRBV6-6 and TRBJ1-2; the match to TRBD1 covers 8 bases. Losses at the gene ends were 0 bases for V and 6 bases for J; bases not matched to a gene: 9. The CDR3 is made up of 16 amino acids. The germline V gene encodes CDR1 MNHNY and CDR2 SVGAGI (reference sequence). The CDR3 DNA follows: TGTGCCAGCAGTTACTCAGGACAGGGCCCCTACAATGGCTACACCTTC. This translates into CASSYSGQGPYNGYTF.

The chain joins TRBV30 to TRBJ1-1; a weak D match, TRBD1 (5 bases). V was shortened by 0 bases and J by 10 bases, with 9 bases between the two germline ends. The CDR3 contains 11 residues. Germline CDR1 and CDR2: GTSNPN and SVGIG (reference sequence). The CDR3 is CAWSVWGGAFF. CDR3 DNA sequence: TGTGCCTGGAGTGTTTGGGGCGGAGCTTTCTTT.

The chain links TRBV7-4 to TRBJ1-4; D gene unclear. V lost 2 bases to trimming and J lost 8 bases, with 12 bases between them. Per germline, CDR1 SGHVT and CDR2 SQSDAQ. This CDR3 is built from 14 residues. The chain's CDR3 is CASSLTVAGEKLFF. The DNA for the CDR3 is TGTGCCAGCAGCTTAACTGTGGCGGGGGAAAAACTGTTTTTT.

The rearrangement links TRBV3-1 (or the pseudogene TRBV3-2) to TRBJ1-2; tentatively, D is TRBD1 (5 bases). Germline CDR1 is LGHDT and CDR2 is YNNKEL (reference sequence). This CDR3 comprises 13 residues. V was cut by 6 bases and J by 3 bases, with 11 bases left in between. The CDR3: CASREGRHYGYTF. The CDR3 coding sequence is TGTGCCAGCAGGGAGGGGAGACACTATGGCTACACCTTC.

This clone appeared a single time. The rearrangement joins TRBV5-1 to TRBJ2-3; TRBD2 matches 13 bases. Trimming at V came to 4 bases and at J to 3 bases, leaving 8 bases not matched to a gene. CDR1 and CDR2 (germline): SGHRS, YFSETQ. This CDR3 has 17 amino acids. The CDR3 coding sequence is TGCGCCAGCAGCCCTAGAAGGACTAGCGGGGGAACAGATACGCAGTATTTT. It specifies CASSPRRTSGGTDTQYF.

The gene calls are TRBV19 and TRBJ1-6, with 8 nucleotides matching TRBD1. The J segment lost 8 bases and the V segment lost 3 bases, leaving 6 bases of the junction unmatched. CDR1 and CDR2 (germline): LNHDA, SQIVND (reference sequence). The CDR3 extends over 15 amino acids. In nucleotides, the CDR3 is TGTGCCAGTAGTATCCAGGGGGCGGGTGATTCACCCCTCCACTTT. This sequence encodes CASSIQGAGDSPLHF.

The V and J genes are TRBV6-5 and TRBJ1-5; D remains ambiguous. Germline V gene sequence: CDR1 MNHEY, CDR2 SVGAGI. Trimming took off 4 bases at V and 0 bases at J, with 4 bases between the two ends. This CDR3 comprises 13 residues. CDR3 in amino acids: CASSFNSNQPQHF. CDR3 DNA sequence: TGTGCCAGCAGTTTCAATAGCAATCAGCCCCAGCATTTT.

The genes are TRBV4-1 and TRBJ2-1, with 10 bases fitting TRBD1. CDR3 length equals 16 residues. Germline V gene lookup returns CDR1 MGHRA and CDR2 YSYEKL. J was trimmed by 10 bases and V by 1 base; bases with no gene match: 10. The DNA for the CDR3 is TGCGCCAGCAGCCAAGTGGGCCGGGACAGGGGCAGGGAGCAGTTCTTC. Its protein product is CASSQVGRDRGREQFF.

CDR3 amino acids: CASSPRGPLNTEAFF. As DNA, the CDR3 is TGCGCCAGCAGCCCGAGGGGGCCCCTGAACACTGAAGCTTTCTTT. The genes are TRBV5-1 and TRBJ1-1; 7 bases are shared with TRBD1. The V and J ends lost 4 bases and 0 bases, in that order; junction bases with no gene match: 6. The CDR3 sequence is 15 residues long. Per the germline V gene, CDR1 is SGHRS and CDR2 is YFSETQ.

This chain links TRBV7-9 with TRBJ2-2; maybe TRBD1 (5 bases). The CDR3 is 14 residues long. V lost 4 bases, J lost 3 bases, and 9 bases lay in between. Germline loops: CDR1 SEHNR, CDR2 FQNEAQ (reference sequence). The CDR3, as DNA: TGTGCCAGCAGCTCCTGGGGCGACACCGGGGAGCTGTTTTTT. It codes for CASSSWGDTGELFF. The variable domain in full, with the rest retrieved from reference TRBV7-9 and TRBJ2-2, is DTGVSQNPRHKITKRGQNVTFRCDPISEHNRLYWYRQTLGQGPEFLTYFQNEAQLEKSRLLSDRFSAERPKGSFSTLEIQRTEQGDSAMYLCASSSWGDTGELFFGEGSRLTVL.

To note about this clone: Additional DNA sequences in this sample encode the identical CDR3. The rearrangement uses TRBV18 and TRBJ1-2, with TRBD1 matching 9 bases. Unmatched junction bases numbered 8, after V lost 6 bases and J lost 3 bases. This CDR3 is 15 amino acids long. CDR1 and CDR2 from the germline V gene are KGHSH and LQKENI. The CDR3 sequence is CASSPTGGADYGYTF. In DNA form, the CDR3 reads TGTGCCAGCTCCCCCACAGGGGGCGCAGACTATGGCTACACCTTC.

The chain joins TRBV29-1 to TRBJ2-3; TRBD1 is a possible D gene (6 bases). Germline V lookup: CDR1 SQVTM, CDR2 ANQGSEA. The CDR3 runs to 14 residues. V dropped 3 bases and J dropped 6 bases, with 16 bases sitting between them. The CDR3 DNA reads as TGCAGCGTTGACAGGTCCGGGACAAGGGATACGCAGTATTTT. Its translation: CSVDRSGTRDTQYF.

The chain employs TRBV7-3 and TRBJ2-7; TRBD2 matches at 10 bases. This CDR3 has 15 residues. The junction had 6 bases not matched to a gene; V was cut back by 5 bases and J by 2 bases. Germline V gene sequence: CDR1 SGHTA, CDR2 FQGTGA. CDR3 sequence (DNA): TGTGCCAGCAGCCCTAGCGGGGGAAAACCCTACGAGCAGTACTTC. Translating it yields CASSPSGGKPYEQYF.

This chain joins TRBV3-1 (or the pseudogene TRBV3-2) and TRBJ2-1; no clear D gene. V lost 1 base, J lost 0 bases, and 10 bases lay in between. The germline V gene has CDR1 LGHDT and CDR2 YNNKEL (reference sequence). The CDR3 sequence is 16 residues long. The CDR3 sequence: CASSQVTPSSYNEQFF. The CDR3 DNA is TGTGCCAGCAGCCAAGTGACTCCTAGCTCCTACAATGAGCAGTTCTTC.

The chain is built from TRBV23-1 and TRBJ2-6; a weak D match, TRBD2 (6 bases). TRBV23-1 belongs to the ORF category, with a function that is uncertain. V was cut by 4 bases and J by 0 bases, with 22 bases left in between. The CDR3 length is 20 residues. CDR3 DNA sequence: TGCGCCAGCAGTCCCAGCATCCCGGGAGAATCAATCTCTGGGGCCAACGTCCTGACTTTC. Amino acids: CASSPSIPGESISGANVLTF.

The V gene is TRBV11-1, the J gene TRBJ2-1; TRBD2 matches at 10 bases. The trim removed 4 bases at V and 4 bases at J, leaving 7 bases unmatched. The CDR3 runs to 16 residues. Germline V lookup: CDR1 SGHAT, CDR2 FQDESV (reference sequence). The CDR3 sequence: CASSSRQRGGYNEQFF. CDR3 nucleotides: TGTGCCAGCAGCTCCCGACAGCGGGGGGGATACAATGAGCAGTTCTTC.

The rearrangement joins TRBV18 to TRBJ2-3; 8 nucleotides line up with TRBD1. Germline V gene lookup returns CDR1 KGHSH and CDR2 LQKENI. CDR3 length equals 15 residues. V lost 3 bases to trimming and J lost 1 base; unmatched junction nucleotides: 3. CDR3 residues: CASSPRQGRTDTQYF. For the CDR3, the DNA is TGTGCCAGCTCACCCAGACAGGGGCGCACAGATACGCAGTATTTT.